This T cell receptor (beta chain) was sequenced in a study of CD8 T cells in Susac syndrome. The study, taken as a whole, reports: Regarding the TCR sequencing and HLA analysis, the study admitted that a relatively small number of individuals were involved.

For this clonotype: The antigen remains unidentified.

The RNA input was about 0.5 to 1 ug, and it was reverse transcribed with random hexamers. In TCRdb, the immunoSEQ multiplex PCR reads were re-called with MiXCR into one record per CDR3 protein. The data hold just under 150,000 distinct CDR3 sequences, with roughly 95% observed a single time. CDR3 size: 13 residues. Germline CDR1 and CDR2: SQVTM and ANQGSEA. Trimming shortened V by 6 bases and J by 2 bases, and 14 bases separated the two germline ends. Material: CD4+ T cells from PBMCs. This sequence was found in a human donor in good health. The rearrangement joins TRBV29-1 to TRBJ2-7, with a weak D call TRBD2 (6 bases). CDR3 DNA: TGCAGCGTGGGGACTGACACAACCTACGAGCAGTACTTC. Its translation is CSVGTDTTYEQYF.